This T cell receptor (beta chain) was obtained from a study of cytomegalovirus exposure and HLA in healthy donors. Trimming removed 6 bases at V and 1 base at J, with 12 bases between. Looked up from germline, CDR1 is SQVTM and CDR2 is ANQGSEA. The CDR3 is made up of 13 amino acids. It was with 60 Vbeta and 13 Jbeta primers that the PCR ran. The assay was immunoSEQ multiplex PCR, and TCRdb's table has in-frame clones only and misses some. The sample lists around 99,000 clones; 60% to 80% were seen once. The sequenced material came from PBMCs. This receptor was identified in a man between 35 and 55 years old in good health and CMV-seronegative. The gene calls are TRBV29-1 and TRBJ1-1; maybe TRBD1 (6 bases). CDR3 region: CSVKTGRNTEAFF. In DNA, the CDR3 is TGCAGCGTGAAGACAGGAAGGAACACTGAAGCTTTCTTT. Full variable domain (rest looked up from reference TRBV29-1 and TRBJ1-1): SAVISQKPSRDICQRGTSLTIQCQVDSQVTMMFWYRQQPGQSLTLIATANQGSEATYESGFVIDKFPISRPNLTFSTLTVSNMSPEDSSIYLCSVKTGRNTEAFFGQGTRLTVV.